A single T cell receptor beta chain is shown here with its context. Original data processing: It was from reference gene primer amplification that nucleated cell counts were estimated. Profiling relied on immunoSEQ multiplex PCR, and the TCRdb table lists in-frame clones only, not all of them. V and J calls plus clone size are reproduced from that table; the DNA served to infer D and trimming. The sample includes 300,000 to 450,000 clones, about 85% of them seen just once. This record comes from a study of blood T cell repertoires in COVID-19. Overall study: Acute and convalescent COVID-19 specimens originated in the United States, Italy and Spain. Sources were T cells, B-cell-depleted T cells, or PBMCs; the material itself was cDNA or gDNA.

The germline V gene encodes CDR1 MNHNS and CDR2 SASEGT. V was pared by 1 base and J by 2 bases, with 5 bases of the junction left unmatched. The CDR3 totals 16 residues. Sequenced input: peripheral blood. The source of this sequence is a woman under 30 with acute or convalescent COVID-19. The chain couples TRBV6-1 to TRBJ1-3, with 7 bases matching TRBD1. CDR3 region: CASSEVWDSAGNTIYF. As DNA, the CDR3 is TGTGCCAGCAGTGAAGTGTGGGACAGTGCTGGAAACACCATATATTTT.